The rows below give T cell receptor beta chains drawn from one sample of a study of cytomegalovirus exposure and HLA in healthy donors. The table came from immunoSEQ multiplex PCR; TCRdb's copy has only in-frame clones and leaves some out. This table lists tens of thousands of clones. The specimen was PBMCs. Every receptor here comes from a woman aged 25-40 years in good health and CMV-seronegative. CDR3s include the opening cysteine and the closing phenylalanine or tryptophan. D genes are given only for firm matches.

j_gene,d_gene,v_gene,CDR3aa,CDR3nt
TRBJ1-5,NA,TRBV19,CASSIVRGNQPQHF,TGTGCCAGTAGTATAGTCCGGGGTAATCAGCCCCAGCATTTT
TRBJ2-3,NA,TRBV7-2,CASSLVRLASTDTQYF,TGTGCCAGCAGCTTAGTCAGGCTAGCTAGCACAGATACGCAGTATTTT
TRBJ1-5,NA,TRBV15,CATSSADMNQPQHF,TGTGCCACCAGCAGCGCAGATATGAATCAGCCCCAGCATTTT
TRBJ2-5,NA,TRBV29-1,CSAVLGREETQYF,TGCAGCGCCGTGTTGGGCAGAGAAGAGACCCAGTACTTC
TRBJ2-7,TRBD2,TRBV6-5,CASSHSGTSPYEQYF,TGTGCCAGCAGCCACTCCGGGACTAGTCCCTACGAGCAGTACTTC
TRBJ1-1,TRBD1,TRBV5-6,CASSLGDRPPGNTEAFF,TGTGCCAGCAGCTTGGGGGACAGGCCCCCGGGAAACACTGAAGCTTTCTTT
TRBJ1-1,TRBD1,TRBV28,CASGTGGRGTEAFF,TGTGCCAGCGGTACAGGGGGCAGAGGCACTGAAGCTTTCTTT
TRBJ2-5,TRBD1,TRBV14,CASSSGTGSRTQYF,TGTGCCAGCAGTTCCGGGACAGGGTCTCGGACCCAGTACTTC
TRBJ2-1,TRBD2,TRBV4-1,CASSQELADNEQFF,TGCGCCAGCAGCCAAGAACTAGCGGACAATGAGCAGTTCTTC
TRBJ2-1,TRBD1,TRBV4-2,CASSQDRTGGYNEQFF,TGTGCCAGCAGCCAAGATCGGACAGGGGGGTACAATGAGCAGTTCTTC
TRBJ2-3,TRBD1,TRBV5-4,CASSLEGQGPDTQYF,TGTGCCAGCAGCTTGGAGGGACAGGGACCAGATACGCAGTATTTT
TRBJ2-1,NA,TRBV7-3,CASSLSLTGYNEQFF,TGTGCCAGCAGCTTATCCCTCACAGGCTACAATGAGCAGTTCTTC
TRBJ1-2,TRBD1,TRBV5-1,CASSPRTGESGYTF,TGCGCCAGCAGCCCACGGACAGGGGAGAGTGGCTACACCTTC
TRBJ1-1,NA,TRBV7-9,CASLQSGNTEAFF,TGTGCCAGCTTACAATCAGGGAACACTGAAGCTTTCTTT
TRBJ1-5,NA,TRBV18,CASSPGLGDQPQHF,TGTGCCAGCTCACCAGGGCTGGGAGATCAGCCCCAGCATTTT
TRBJ1-6,TRBD1,TRBV7-2,CASSRTGGNHSPLHF,TGTGCCAGCAGCCGGACAGGGGGTAATCATTCACCCCTCCACTTT
TRBJ2-1,TRBD2,TRBV6-1,CASSLAGESFSFF,TGTGCCAGCAGTCTAGCGGGGGAGTCATTCTCGTTCTTC
TRBJ2-7,TRBD2,TRBV11-3,CASSPGTSGYEQYF,TGTGCCAGCAGCCCCGGGACTAGCGGATACGAGCAGTACTTC
TRBJ2-3,TRBD2,TRBV7-2,CASGLARTDTQYF,TGTGCCAGCGGACTAGCTAGAACAGATACGCAGTATTTT
TRBJ2-2,NA,TRBV7-3,CASSLQGNTGELFF,TGTGCCAGCAGCTTGCAGGGAAACACCGGGGAGCTGTTTTTT
TRBJ1-5,TRBD1,TRBV19,CASRGTVNSNQPQHF,TGTGCCAGTAGGGGGACAGTTAATAGCAATCAGCCCCAGCATTTT
TRBJ2-1,NA,TRBV11-2,CASSLGLRGNEQFF,TGTGCCAGCAGCTTAGGCCTTAGGGGAAATGAGCAGTTCTTC
TRBJ2-1,NA,TRBV20-1,CSARFVNEQFF,TGCAGTGCTAGATTCGTGAATGAGCAGTTCTTC
TRBJ1-1,TRBD1,TRBV18,CASTGQENTEAFF,TGTGCCAGCACCGGACAGGAGAACACTGAAGCTTTCTTT
TRBJ1-6,TRBD1,TRBV13,CASSLKGQYNSPLHF,TGTGCCAGCAGCTTGAAGGGACAGTATAATTCACCCCTCCACTTT
TRBJ2-7,TRBD2,TRBV7-3,CASSQSGGAGEQYF,TGTGCCAGCAGCCAGAGCGGGGGGGCTGGCGAGCAGTACTTC
TRBJ2-7,NA,TRBV7-8,CASSLDIPYEQYF,TGTGCCAGCAGCTTAGACATCCCCTACGAGCAGTACTTC
TRBJ2-7,NA,TRBV30,CAWSGGHAAYEQYF,TGTGCCTGGAGTGGGGGGCACGCCGCCTACGAGCAGTACTTC
TRBJ2-7,NA,TRBV27,CASSLEGLSYEQYF,TGTGCCAGCAGTTTGGAGGGCCTGTCCTACGAGCAGTACTTC
TRBJ2-5,TRBD1,TRBV6-1,CASNRGRETQYF,TGTGCCAGCAATAGGGGGCGGGAGACCCAGTACTTC